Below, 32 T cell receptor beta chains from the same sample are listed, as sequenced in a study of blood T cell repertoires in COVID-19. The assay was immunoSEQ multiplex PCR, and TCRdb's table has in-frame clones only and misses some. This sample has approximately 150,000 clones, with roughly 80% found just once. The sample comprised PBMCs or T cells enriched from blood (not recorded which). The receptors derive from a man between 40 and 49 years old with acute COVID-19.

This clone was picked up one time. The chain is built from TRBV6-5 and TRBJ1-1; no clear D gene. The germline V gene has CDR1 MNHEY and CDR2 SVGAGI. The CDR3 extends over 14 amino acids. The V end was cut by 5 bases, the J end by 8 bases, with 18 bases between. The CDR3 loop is CASSLDYRSPEAFF. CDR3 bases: TGTGCCAGCAGTCTGGACTATAGGTCCCCCGAAGCTTTCTTT.

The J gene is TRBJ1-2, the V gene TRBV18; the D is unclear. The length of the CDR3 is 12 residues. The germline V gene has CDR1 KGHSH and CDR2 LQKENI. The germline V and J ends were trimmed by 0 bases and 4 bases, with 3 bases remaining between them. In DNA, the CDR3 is TGTGCCAGCTCACCACCGGCCTATGGCTACACCTTC. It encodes CASSPPAYGYTF.

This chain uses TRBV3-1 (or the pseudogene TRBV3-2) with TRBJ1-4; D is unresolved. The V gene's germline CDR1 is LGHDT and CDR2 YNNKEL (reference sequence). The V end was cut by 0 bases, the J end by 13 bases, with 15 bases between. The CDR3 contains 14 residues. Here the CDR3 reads CASSQDAGLWGLFF. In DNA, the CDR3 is TGTGCCAGCAGCCAAGATGCGGGTCTTTGGGGACTGTTTTTT.

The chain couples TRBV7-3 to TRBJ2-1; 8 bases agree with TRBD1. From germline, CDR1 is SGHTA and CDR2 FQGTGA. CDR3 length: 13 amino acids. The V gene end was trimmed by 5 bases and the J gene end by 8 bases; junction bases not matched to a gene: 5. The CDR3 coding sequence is TGTGCCAGCAGCCCACAGACAGGGGATGAGCAGTTCTTC. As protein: CASSPQTGDEQFF.

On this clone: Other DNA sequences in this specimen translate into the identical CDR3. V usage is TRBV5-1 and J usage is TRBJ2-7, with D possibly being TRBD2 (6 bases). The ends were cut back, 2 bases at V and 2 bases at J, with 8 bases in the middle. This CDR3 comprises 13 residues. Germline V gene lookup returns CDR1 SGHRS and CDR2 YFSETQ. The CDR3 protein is CASSFGTAYEQYF. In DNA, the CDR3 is TGCGCCAGCAGCTTTGGGACTGCCTACGAGCAGTACTTC.

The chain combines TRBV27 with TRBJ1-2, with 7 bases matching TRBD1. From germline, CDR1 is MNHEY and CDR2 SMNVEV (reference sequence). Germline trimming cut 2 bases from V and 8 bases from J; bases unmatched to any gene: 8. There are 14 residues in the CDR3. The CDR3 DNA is TGTGCCAGCAGTTTACAGGGGGAAGCTTCGGGCTACACCTTC. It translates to CASSLQGEASGYTF.

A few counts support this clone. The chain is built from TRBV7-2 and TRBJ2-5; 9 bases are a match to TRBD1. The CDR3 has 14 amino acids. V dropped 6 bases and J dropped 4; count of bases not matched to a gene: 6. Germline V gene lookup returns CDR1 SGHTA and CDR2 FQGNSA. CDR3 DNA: TGTGCCAGCAGTTACGGACAGGGGCGAGAGACCCAGTACTTC. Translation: CASSYGQGRETQYF. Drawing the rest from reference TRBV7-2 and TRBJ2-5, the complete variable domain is GAGVSQSPSNKVTEKGKDVELRCDPISGHTALYWYRQSLGQGLEFLIYFQGNSAPDKSGLPSDRFSAERTGGSVSTLTIQRTQQEDSAVYLCASSYGQGRETQYFGPGTRLLVL.

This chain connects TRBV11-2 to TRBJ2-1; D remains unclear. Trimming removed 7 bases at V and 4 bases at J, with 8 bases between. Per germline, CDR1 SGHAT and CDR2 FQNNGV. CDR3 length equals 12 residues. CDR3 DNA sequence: TGTGCCAGCACCTCCGGGTACAATGAGCAGTTCTTC. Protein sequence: CASTSGYNEQFF.

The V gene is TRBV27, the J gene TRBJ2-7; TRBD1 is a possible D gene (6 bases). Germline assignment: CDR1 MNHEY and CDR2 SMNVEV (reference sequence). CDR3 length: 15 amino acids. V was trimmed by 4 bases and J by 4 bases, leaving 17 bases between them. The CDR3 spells CASSSLSGQLYEQYF. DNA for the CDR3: TGTGCCAGCAGTTCCCTTTCGGGACAACTTTACGAGCAGTACTTC.

The CDR3 DNA is TGTGCCAGCGCCCGCGGGGGTAGTGCAGATACGCAGTATTTT. Translating gives CASARGGSADTQYF. The chain uses TRBV7-3 and TRBJ2-3; 7 bases are a match to TRBD2. The V and J ends lost 8 bases and 4 bases, in that order; junction bases with no gene match: 9. Germline loops: CDR1 SGHTA, CDR2 FQGTGA. This CDR3 spans 14 amino acids.

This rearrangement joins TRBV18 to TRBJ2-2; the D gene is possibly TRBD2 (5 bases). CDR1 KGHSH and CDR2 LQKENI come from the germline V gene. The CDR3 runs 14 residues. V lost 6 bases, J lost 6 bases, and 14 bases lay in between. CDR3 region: CASSTTRRPGELFF. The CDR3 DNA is TGTGCCAGCTCCACAACTAGGCGGCCCGGGGAGCTGTTTTTT.

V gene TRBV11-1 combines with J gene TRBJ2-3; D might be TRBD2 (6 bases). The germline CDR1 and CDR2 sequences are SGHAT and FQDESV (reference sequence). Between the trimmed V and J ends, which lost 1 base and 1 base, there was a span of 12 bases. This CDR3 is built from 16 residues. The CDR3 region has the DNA TGTGCCAGCAGCTTAGTTGCGGGGTGGGGCACAGATACGCAGTATTTT. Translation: CASSLVAGWGTDTQYF.

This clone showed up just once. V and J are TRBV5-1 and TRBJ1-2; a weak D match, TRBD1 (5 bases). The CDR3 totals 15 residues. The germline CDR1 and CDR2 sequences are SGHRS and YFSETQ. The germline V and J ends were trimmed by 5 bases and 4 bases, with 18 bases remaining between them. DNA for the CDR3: TGCGCCAGCAGTCCCGGGACTTACCTCACCTATGGCTACACCTTC. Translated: CASSPGTYLTYGYTF.

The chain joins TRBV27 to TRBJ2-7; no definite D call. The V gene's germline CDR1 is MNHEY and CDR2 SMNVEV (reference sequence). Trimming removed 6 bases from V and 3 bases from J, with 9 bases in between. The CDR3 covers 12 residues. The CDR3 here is CASRNNIYEQYF. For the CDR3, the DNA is TGTGCCAGCAGAAATAATATCTACGAGCAGTACTTC.

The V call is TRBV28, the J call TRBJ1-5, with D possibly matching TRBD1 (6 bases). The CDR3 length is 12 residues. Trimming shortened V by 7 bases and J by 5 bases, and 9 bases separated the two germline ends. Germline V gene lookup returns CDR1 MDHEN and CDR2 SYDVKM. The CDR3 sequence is CASTTGYQPQHF. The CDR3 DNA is TGTGCCAGCACCACAGGGTATCAGCCCCAGCATTTT.

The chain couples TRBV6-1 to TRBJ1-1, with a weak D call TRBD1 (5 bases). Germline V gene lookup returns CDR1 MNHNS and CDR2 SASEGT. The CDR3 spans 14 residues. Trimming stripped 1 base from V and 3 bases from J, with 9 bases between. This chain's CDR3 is CASSEGGWYTEAFF. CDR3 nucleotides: TGTGCCAGCAGTGAAGGGGGCTGGTACACTGAAGCTTTCTTT.

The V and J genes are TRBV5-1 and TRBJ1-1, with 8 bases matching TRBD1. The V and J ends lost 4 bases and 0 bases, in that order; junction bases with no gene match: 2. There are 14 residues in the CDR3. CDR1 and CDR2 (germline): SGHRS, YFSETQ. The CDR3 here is CASSGQGLNTEAFF. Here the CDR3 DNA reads TGCGCCAGCAGCGGACAGGGTCTGAACACTGAAGCTTTCTTT.

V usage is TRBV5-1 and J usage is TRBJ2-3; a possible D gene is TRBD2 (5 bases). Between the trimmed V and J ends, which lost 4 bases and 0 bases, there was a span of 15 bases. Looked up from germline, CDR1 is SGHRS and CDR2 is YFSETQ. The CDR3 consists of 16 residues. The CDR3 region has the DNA TGCGCCAGCAGCCGACGCCCCCGGGATAGCACAGATACGCAGTATTTT. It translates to CASSRRPRDSTDTQYF.

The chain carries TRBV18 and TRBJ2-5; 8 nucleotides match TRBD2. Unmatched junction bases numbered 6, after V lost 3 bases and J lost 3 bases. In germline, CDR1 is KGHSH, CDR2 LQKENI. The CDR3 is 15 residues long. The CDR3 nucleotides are TGTGCCAGCTCACCTCAACTAGCGGACAAAGAGACCCAGTACTTC. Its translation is CASSPQLADKETQYF.

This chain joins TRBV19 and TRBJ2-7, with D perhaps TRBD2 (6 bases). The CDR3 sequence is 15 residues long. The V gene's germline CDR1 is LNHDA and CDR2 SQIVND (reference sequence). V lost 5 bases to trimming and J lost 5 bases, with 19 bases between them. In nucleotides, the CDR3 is TGTGCCAGTAGTCAGTGGTCGGGAGCTCTCGACGAGCAGTACTTC. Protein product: CASSQWSGALDEQYF.

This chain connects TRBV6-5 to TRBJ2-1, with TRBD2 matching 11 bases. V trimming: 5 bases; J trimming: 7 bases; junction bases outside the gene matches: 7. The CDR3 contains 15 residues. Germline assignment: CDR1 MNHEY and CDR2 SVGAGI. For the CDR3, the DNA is TGTGCCAGCAGTAATAGCGGGGGGGCCAGGAATGAGCAGTTCTTC. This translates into CASSNSGGARNEQFF.

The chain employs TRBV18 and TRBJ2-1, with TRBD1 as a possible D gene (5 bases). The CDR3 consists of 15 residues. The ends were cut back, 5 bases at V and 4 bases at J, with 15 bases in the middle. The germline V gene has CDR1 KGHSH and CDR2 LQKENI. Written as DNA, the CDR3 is TGTGCCAGCTCATATCAGGGATTAGGGTACAATGAGCAGTTCTTC. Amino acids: CASSYQGLGYNEQFF.

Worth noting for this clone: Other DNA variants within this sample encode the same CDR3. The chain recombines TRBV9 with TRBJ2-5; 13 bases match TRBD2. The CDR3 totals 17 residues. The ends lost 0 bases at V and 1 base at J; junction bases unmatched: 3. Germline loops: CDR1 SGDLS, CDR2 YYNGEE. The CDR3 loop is CASSVGLAGGGQETQYF. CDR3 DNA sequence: TGTGCCAGCAGCGTAGGACTAGCGGGGGGAGGCCAAGAGACCCAGTACTTC. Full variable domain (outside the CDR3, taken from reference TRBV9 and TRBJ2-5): DSGVTQTPKHLITATGQRVTLRCSPRSGDLSVYWYQQSLDQGLQFLIQYYNGEERAKGNILERFSAQQFPDLHSELNLSSLELGDSALYFCASSVGLAGGGQETQYFGPGTRLLVL.

The CDR3 nucleotides are TGTGCCAGCAGCCTACAGGGGAGCGCGAGCGGGAGGGCCCTGGATGAGCAGTTCTTC. Translation gives CASSLQGSASGRALDEQFF. V and J are TRBV7-3 and TRBJ2-1; 10 bases are shared with TRBD2. Germline trimming cut 5 bases from V and 8 bases from J; bases unmatched to any gene: 21. This CDR3 region has 19 residues. Per the germline V gene, CDR1 is SGHTA and CDR2 is FQGTGA.

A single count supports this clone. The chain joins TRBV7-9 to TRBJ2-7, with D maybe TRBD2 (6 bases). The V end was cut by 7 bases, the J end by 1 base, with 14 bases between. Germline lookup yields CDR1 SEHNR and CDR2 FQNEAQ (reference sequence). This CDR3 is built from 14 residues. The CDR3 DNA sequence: TGTGCCAGCACCCAGGGCGGGGAGTCCTACGAGCAGTACTTC. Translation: CASTQGGESYEQYF.

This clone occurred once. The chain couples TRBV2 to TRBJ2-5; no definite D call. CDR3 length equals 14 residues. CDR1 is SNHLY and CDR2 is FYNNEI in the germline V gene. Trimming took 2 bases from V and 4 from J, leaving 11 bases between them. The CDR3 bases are TGTGCCAGCAGTGAACAATCGACATCAGAGACCCAGTACTTC. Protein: CASSEQSTSETQYF.

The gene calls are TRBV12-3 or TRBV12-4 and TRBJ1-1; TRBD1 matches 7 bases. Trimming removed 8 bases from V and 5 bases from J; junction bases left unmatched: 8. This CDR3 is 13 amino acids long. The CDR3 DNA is TGTGCCAGCTTGTCAGGGGGGTGGACTGAAGCTTTCTTT. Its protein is CASLSGGWTEAFF.

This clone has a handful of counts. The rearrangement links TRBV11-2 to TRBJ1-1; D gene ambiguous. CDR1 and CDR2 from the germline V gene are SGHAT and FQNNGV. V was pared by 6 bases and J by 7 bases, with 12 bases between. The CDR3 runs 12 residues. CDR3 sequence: CASSFPGSEAFF. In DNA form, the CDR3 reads TGTGCCAGCAGTTTCCCTGGCAGTGAAGCTTTCTTT.

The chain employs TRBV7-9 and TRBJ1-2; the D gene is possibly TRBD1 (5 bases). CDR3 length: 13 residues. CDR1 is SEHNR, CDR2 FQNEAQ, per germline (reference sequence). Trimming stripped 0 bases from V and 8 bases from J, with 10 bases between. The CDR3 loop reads CASSLAPGDGYTF. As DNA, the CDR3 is TGTGCCAGCAGCTTAGCGCCGGGGGACGGCTACACCTTC.

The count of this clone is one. DNA of the CDR3: TGTGCCACCAGCAGAGACGGCGGGACAGGGGGCGGTCAGCCCCAGCATTTT. Translating it yields CATSRDGGTGGGQPQHF. The chain employs TRBV15 and TRBJ1-5, with 12 bases aligning to TRBD1. The CDR3 length is 17 residues. J lost 6 bases, V lost 0 bases, and 6 bases had no gene match. From germline, CDR1 is LNHNV and CDR2 YYDKDF (reference sequence).

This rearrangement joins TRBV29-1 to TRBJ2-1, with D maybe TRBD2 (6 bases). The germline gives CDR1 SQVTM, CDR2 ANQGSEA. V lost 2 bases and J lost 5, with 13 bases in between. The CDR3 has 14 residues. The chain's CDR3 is CSVERDSKNNEQFF. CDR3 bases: TGCAGCGTTGAAAGGGACTCGAAGAACAATGAGCAGTTCTTC.

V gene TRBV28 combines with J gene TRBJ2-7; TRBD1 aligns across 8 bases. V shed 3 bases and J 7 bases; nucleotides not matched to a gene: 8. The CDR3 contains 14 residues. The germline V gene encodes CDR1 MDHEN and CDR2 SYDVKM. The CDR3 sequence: CASSLGTGFQEQYF. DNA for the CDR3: TGTGCCAGCAGTTTGGGGACAGGTTTTCAAGAGCAGTACTTC.